The 6 T cell receptor beta chains below were found in one sample sequenced in a study of blood T cell repertoires in COVID-19 (TCRdb year 2020). Libraries came from the immunoSEQ multiplex PCR assay. Not all clones reach the TCRdb copy of this immuneACCESS table, which keeps in-frame sequences only. Checked studies attribute under half of the gap to unresolved V genes and leave the rest unexplained. For this sample the table gives about 200,000 clones, of which about 80% were detected only once. Approximately 6.9% of the sample lies in the top ten. The specimen was peripheral blood. Every receptor here comes from a human donor with acute or convalescent COVID-19. The donor label of this sample is uncertain.

The V gene is TRBV7-7, the J gene TRBJ2-5; perhaps TRBD1 as D (5 bases). The CDR3 length is 15 residues. Trimming left V 5 bases short and J 4 bases short, with 17 bases between. Germline lookup yields CDR1 SSHAT and CDR2 FNYEAQ (reference sequence). For the CDR3, the DNA is TGTGCCAGCAGCAGAAACAAGGGGCAGGGAGAGACCCAGTACTTC. Residues: CASSRNKGQGETQYF.

V and J are TRBV4-1 and TRBJ1-1, with D perhaps TRBD1 (6 bases). CDR3 length: 12 amino acids. CDR1 and CDR2 from the germline V gene are MGHRA and YSYEKL. V lost 0 bases and J lost 8, with 7 bases in between. The CDR3 spells CASSQDGTEAFF. DNA of the CDR3: TGCGCCAGCAGCCAAGATGGGACAGAAGCTTTCTTT.

The gene calls are TRBV7-9 and TRBJ2-7, with 8 bases aligning to TRBD2. V lost 5 bases, J lost 2 bases, and 14 bases stayed unmatched. The CDR3 length is 17 residues. Germline lookup yields CDR1 SEHNR and CDR2 FQNEAQ (reference sequence). CDR3: CASSQPRSGRVPYEQYF. DNA for the CDR3: TGTGCCAGCAGCCAACCGCGCAGCGGGAGAGTCCCCTACGAGCAGTACTTC. Combining the CDR3 with reference TRBV7-9 and TRBJ2-7 gives the whole variable domain DTGVSQNPRHKITKRGQNVTFRCDPISEHNRLYWYRQTLGQGPEFLTYFQNEAQLEKSRLLSDRFSAERPKGSFSTLEIQRTEQGDSAMYLCASSQPRSGRVPYEQYFGPGTRLTVT.

This rearrangement joins TRBV28 to TRBJ2-1; possibly TRBD2 for D (6 bases). Looked up from germline, CDR1 is MDHEN and CDR2 is SYDVKM. The length of the CDR3 is 15 residues. Trimming stripped 3 bases from V and 3 bases from J, with 12 bases between. The DNA for the CDR3 is TGTGCCAGCAGTTTGTCCGGGAGCCTCTACAATGAGCAGTTCTTC. Protein: CASSLSGSLYNEQFF.

The chain combines TRBV6-5 with TRBJ2-3, with D tentatively TRBD1 (6 bases). Germline-derived CDR1 and CDR2 are MNHEY and SVGAGI. This CDR3 has 14 residues. V lost 8 bases to trimming and J lost 6 bases, with 18 bases between them. CDR3 residues: CASSDRSRLDTQYF. The CDR3 nucleotides are TGTGCCAGCTCTGACAGGAGTAGGTTGGATACGCAGTATTTT.

The gene calls are TRBV29-1 and TRBJ2-5; 7 nucleotides agree with TRBD2. This CDR3 spans 14 amino acids. V lost 4 bases, J lost 1 base, and 6 bases stayed unmatched. Germline CDR1 and CDR2: SQVTM and ANQGSEA. The CDR3 reads CSVVRAGSQETQYF. CDR3 nucleotide sequence: TGCAGCGTTGTGCGAGCGGGAAGCCAAGAGACCCAGTACTTC.